The sequence of this T cell receptor beta chain was determined in a study of T cells in Graves' hyperthyroidism and ophthalmopathy. There were TCR beta CDR3 regions amplified from RNA transcripts. TCR CDR3 regions were first amplified by RT-PCR with HTBI primers. A single record per CDR3 protein comes from TCRdb applying MiXCR to the multiplex PCR reads. The repertoire holds about 610,000 distinct CDR3 sequences, with roughly 50% as singletons. Germline trimming cut 7 bases from V and 3 bases from J; bases unmatched to any gene: 13. Per the germline V gene, CDR1 is SQVTM and CDR2 is ANQGSEA. The CDR3 has 16 amino acids.

The source material was peripheral blood or thyroid tissue (not recorded which). The origin of this receptor is a young woman with Graves' hyperthyroidism. This rearrangement joins TRBV29-1 to TRBJ1-4, with 8 positions matching TRBD1. CDR3 nucleotide sequence: TGCAGCGCTCACAGGGGGGGGATGGGACCTAATGAAAAACTGTTTTTT. It codes for CSAHRGGMGPNEKLFF.